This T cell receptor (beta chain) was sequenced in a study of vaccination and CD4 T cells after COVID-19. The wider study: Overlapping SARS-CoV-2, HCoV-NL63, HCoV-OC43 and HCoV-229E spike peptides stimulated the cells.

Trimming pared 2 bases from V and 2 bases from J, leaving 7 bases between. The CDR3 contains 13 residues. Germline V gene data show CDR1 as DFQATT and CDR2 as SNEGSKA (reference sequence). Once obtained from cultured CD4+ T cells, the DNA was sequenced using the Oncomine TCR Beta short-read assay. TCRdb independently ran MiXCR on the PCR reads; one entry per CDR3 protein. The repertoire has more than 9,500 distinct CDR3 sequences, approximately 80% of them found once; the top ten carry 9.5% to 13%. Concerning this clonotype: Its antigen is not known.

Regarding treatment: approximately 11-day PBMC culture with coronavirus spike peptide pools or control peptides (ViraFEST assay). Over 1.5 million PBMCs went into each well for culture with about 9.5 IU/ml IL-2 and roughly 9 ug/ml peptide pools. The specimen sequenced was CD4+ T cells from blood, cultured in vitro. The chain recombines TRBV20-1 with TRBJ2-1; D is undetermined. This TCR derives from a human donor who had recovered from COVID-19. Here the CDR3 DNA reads TGCAGTGCTAGAAACCCCACCTACAATGAGCAGTTCTTC. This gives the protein CSARNPTYNEQFF.